Sequencing of this T cell receptor beta chain was carried out in a study of CD8 T cells in Susac syndrome. Across the study: The sequenced Susac syndrome patients comprised 5 or 6 with active disease and eight in remission.

Study-level points and caveats: In its TCR sequencing and HLA analysis, the study acknowledged that the number of individuals was relatively small. CD8+ clonal expansion in Susac was maximal in TEMRA cells and in active patients.

With regard to this clonotype: No antigen is known for it.

Reverse transcription of about 0.5 to 1 ug RNA used random hexamers. TCRdb ran MiXCR on the immunoSEQ multiplex PCR reads and lists one entry per CDR3 protein. Of some 140,000 distinct CDR3 sequences listed, 85% to 95% are singletons. The CDR3 consists of 16 residues. Per the germline V gene, CDR1 is SGHVS and CDR2 is FQNEAQ. Trimming removed 2 bases at V and 0 bases at J, with 12 bases between. Sequencing was performed on CD8+ T cells from PBMCs. The origin of this receptor is a human donor with Susac syndrome. V usage is TRBV7-8 and J usage is TRBJ2-3; D gene ambiguous. The CDR3 DNA reads as TGTGCCAGCAGCTTAATTGGCGGAACTAGCACAGATACGCAGTATTTT. Translated, it gives CASSLIGGTSTDTQYF.